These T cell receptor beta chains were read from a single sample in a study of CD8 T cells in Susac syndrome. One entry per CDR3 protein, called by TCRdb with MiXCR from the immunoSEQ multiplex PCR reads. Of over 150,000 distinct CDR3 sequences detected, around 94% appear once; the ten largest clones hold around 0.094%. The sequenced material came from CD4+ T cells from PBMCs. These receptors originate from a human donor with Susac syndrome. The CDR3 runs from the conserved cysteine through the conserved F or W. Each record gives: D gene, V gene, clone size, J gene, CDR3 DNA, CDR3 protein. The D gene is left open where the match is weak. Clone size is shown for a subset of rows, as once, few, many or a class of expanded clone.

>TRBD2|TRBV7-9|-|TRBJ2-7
TGTGCCAGCAGCCGACCCGGGACTAGCTACGAGCAGTACTTC
CASSRPGTSYEQYF
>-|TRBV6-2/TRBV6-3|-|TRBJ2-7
TGTGCCAGCAGTTACGTCTACGAGCAGTACTTC
CASSYVYEQYF
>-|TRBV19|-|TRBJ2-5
TGTGCCAGTAGTATCGGCAGCCAAGAGACCCAGTACTTC
CASSIGSQETQYF
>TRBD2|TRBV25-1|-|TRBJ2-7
TGTGCCAGCAGGGGGCAGACTAGCGGGACCTACGAGCAGTACTTC
CASRGQTSGTYEQYF
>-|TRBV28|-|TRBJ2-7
TGTGCCAGCAGTTTACCACCAGGAAGGCGGCACGAGCAGTACTTC
CASSLPPGRRHEQYF
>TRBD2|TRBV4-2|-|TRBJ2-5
TGTGCCAGCAGCCAAGATGGTGCGAGCGGGAGGGCCGATGAGACCCAGTACTTC
CASSQDGASGRADETQYF
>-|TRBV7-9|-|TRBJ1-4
TGTGCCAGCAGCGCGGGGAGGCTCCCTAATGAAAAACTGTTTTTT
CASSAGRLPNEKLFF
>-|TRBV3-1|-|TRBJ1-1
TGTGCCAGCAGCCCCCTCCGTATTCAGGGCAACACTGAAGCTTTCTTT
CASSPLRIQGNTEAFF
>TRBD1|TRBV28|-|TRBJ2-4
TGTGCCAGCAGCGGGACAGGCCCTAGGGTTCAGTACTTC
CASSGTGPRVQYF
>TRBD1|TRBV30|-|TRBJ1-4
TGTGCCTGGAGGGCTACAGGGGCCAAGAATGAAAAACTGTTTTTT
CAWRATGAKNEKLFF
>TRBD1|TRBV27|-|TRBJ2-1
TGTGCCAGCAGTCCCGGGACAGGGGGCATCGATGAGCAGTTCTTC
CASSPGTGGIDEQFF
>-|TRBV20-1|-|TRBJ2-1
TGCAGTGCTAGACCGGGGGCATCCTACAATGAGCAGTTCTTC
CSARPGASYNEQFF
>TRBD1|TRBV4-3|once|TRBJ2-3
TGCGCCAGCAGCCAAAGACAGGGGAGGGATACGCAGTATTTT
CASSQRQGRDTQYF
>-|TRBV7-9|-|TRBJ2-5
TGTGCCAGCAGTTCAGGGGTGCTGGAGACCCAGTACTTC
CASSSGVLETQYF
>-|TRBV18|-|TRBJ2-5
TGTGCCAGCTCACCACCAGGGGCGCGGGAGACCCAGTACTTC
CASSPPGARETQYF
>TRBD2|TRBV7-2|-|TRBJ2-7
TGTGCCAGCAGACCGGGACTAGCGGGAGCCGACGAGCAGTACTTC
CASRPGLAGADEQYF
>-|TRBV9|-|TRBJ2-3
TGTGCCAGCAGCGTCGGTCTTAGCACAGATACGCAGTATTTT
CASSVGLSTDTQYF
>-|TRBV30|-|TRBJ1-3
TGTGCCTGGAGCTCGGGCCTCGAAAACACCATATATTTT
CAWSSGLENTIYF
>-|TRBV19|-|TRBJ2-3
TGTGCCAGTAGTACTTTTGGAGATACGCAGTATTTT
CASSTFGDTQYF
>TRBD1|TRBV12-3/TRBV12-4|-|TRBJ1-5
TGTGCCAGCAGTGGACAGGGACCTGGATTTCTGCCCCAGCATTTT
CASSGQGPGFLPQHF
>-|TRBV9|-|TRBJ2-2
TGTGCCAGCAGCGTAACCAGCCGGGAGCTGTTTTTT
CASSVTSRELFF
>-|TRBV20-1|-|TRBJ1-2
TGCAGTGCTAGCAGGATGTATGGCTACACCTTC
CSASRMYGYTF
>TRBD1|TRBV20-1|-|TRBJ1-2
TGCAGTGGCCAGGGGGACTATGGCTACACCTTC
CSGQGDYGYTF
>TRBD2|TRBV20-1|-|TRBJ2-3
TGCAGTGCTAGCCGACTAGCGGGGGCAACAGATACGCAGTATTTT
CSASRLAGATDTQYF
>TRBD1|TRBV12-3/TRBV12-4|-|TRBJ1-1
TGTGCCAGCAGGGACAGGGAGAACACTGAAGCTTTCTTT
CASRDRENTEAFF
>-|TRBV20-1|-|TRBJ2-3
TGCAGTGCTCAGCCGGGACCAGGCACAGATACGCAGTATTTT
CSAQPGPGTDTQYF
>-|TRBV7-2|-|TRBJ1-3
TGTGCCAGCAGCTTAGCCGCCGGGGCTGGAAACACCATATATTTT
CASSLAAGAGNTIYF
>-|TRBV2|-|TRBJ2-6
TGTGCCAGCAGCGCCTTCAGCTCTGGGGCCAACGTCCTGACTTTC
CASSAFSSGANVLTF
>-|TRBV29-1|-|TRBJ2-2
TGCAGCGTTGTTACGGGGTCGGACACCGGGGAGCTGTTTTTT
CSVVTGSDTGELFF
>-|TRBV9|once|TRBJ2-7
TGTGCCAGCAGCGTAGCCCCTTCCAGCTACGAGCAGTACTTC
CASSVAPSSYEQYF
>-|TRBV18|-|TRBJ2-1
TGTGCCAGCTCGCCCCGACAGGGAGGCGATGAGCAGTTCTTC
CASSPRQGGDEQFF
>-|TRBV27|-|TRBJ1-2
TGTGCCAGCGGACCCAACTATGGCTACACCTTC
CASGPNYGYTF
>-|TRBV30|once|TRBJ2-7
TGTGCCTGGAGTGGGGACGCCGGACGCAGTTCCTACGAGCAGTACTTC
CAWSGDAGRSSYEQYF
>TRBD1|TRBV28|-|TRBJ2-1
TGTGCCAGCACTTCTCAGGTGGCGGGCAGGGGGTACAATGAGCAGTTCTTC
CASTSQVAGRGYNEQFF
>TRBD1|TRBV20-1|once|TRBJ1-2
TGCAGTGCTAGGATGACAGGGGCCCTTAACTATGGCTACACCTTC
CSARMTGALNYGYTF
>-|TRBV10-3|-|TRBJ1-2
TGTGCCACGTCGACAGGAACTCGCCTTTTTGGTGGCTACACCTTC
CATSTGTRLFGGYTF
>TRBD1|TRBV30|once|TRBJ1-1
TGTGCCTGGAGTGACCCGGGACAGGATGAAGCTTTCTTT
CAWSDPGQDEAFF
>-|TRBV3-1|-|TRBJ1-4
TGTGCCAGCAGCCTTCAATCAACTAATGAAAAACTGTTTTTT
CASSLQSTNEKLFF
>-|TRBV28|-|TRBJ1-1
TGTGCCAGCACCCTTTACCTACAGGACGGCACTGAAGCTTTCTTT
CASTLYLQDGTEAFF
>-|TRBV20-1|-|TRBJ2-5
TGCAGTGCTAGCGGGAGACAAGAGACCCAGTACTTC
CSASGRQETQYF
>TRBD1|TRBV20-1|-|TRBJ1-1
TGCAGTGCTAGCAGGGGGCAGAACACTGAAGCTTTCTTT
CSASRGQNTEAFF
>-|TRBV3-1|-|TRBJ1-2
TGTGCCAGCAGCCCCGAAGGACCTGAATGGTTCTATGGCTACACCTTC
CASSPEGPEWFYGYTF
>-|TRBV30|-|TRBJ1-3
TGTGCCTGGAGTTCATTCCTCGGGGGGAGCTCTGGAAACACCATATATTTT
CAWSSFLGGSSGNTIYF
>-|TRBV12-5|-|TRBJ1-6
TGTGCTAGTGGTTTGGAAAGTCGCAATTCACCCCTCCACTTT
CASGLESRNSPLHF
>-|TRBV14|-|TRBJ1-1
TGTGCCAGCAGCCCTAGTATGAACACTGAAGCTTTCTTT
CASSPSMNTEAFF
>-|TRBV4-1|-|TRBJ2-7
TGCGCCAGCAGAATGGCTGCAGTGAGCGGCACCTACGAGCAGTACTTC
CASRMAAVSGTYEQYF